Reported below is one TCR beta chain. Profiled with immunoSEQ multiplex PCR; TCRdb holds only in-frame clones, not every one. The sample consists of fewer than 250,000 clones, over 75% of them appearing once. These data are taken from a study of blood T cell repertoires in COVID-19. Trimming took off 0 bases at V and 7 bases at J, with 13 bases between the two ends. CDR1 is SGHTS, CDR2 YDEGEE, per germline. The CDR3 runs 15 residues. Specimen: peripheral blood. The TCR originated in a woman aged 45-59 years with acute or convalescent COVID-19. The chain uses TRBV5-8 and TRBJ1-4, with D uncertain. CDR3 residues: CASSLGSPGGEKLFF. The CDR3 DNA reads TGTGCCAGCAGCTTGGGGTCTCCGGGTGGTGAAAAACTGTTTTTT.